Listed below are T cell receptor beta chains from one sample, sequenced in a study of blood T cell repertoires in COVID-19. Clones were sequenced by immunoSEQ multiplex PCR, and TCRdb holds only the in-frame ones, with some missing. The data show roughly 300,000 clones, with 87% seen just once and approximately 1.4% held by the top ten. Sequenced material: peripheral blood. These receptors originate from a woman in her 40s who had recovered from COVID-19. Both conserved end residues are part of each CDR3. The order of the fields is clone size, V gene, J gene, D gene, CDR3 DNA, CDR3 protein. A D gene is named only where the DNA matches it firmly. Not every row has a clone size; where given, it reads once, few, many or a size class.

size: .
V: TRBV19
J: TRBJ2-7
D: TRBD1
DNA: TGTGCCAGTAGCCCGGGACAGGGGATATTCTACGAGCAGTACTTC
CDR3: CASSPGQGIFYEQYF

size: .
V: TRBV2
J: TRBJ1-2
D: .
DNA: TGTGCCAGCACCCTGGACAGCTATGGCTACACCTTC
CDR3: CASTLDSYGYTF

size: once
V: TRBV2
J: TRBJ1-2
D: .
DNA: TGTGCCAGCAGTGTGGCAGGTGGCTACACCTTC
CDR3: CASSVAGGYTF

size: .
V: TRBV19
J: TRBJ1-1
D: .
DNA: TGTGCCAGTAGTATAGGGAGGTCGGGGGGCCAGACTGAAGCTTTCTTT
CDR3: CASSIGRSGGQTEAFF

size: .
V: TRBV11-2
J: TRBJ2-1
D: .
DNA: TGTGCCAGCAGCCCTGGTAGGGGGGGGCGCCTCCAGGAGCAGTTCTTC
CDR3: CASSPGRGGRLQEQFF

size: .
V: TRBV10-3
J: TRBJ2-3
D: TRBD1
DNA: TGTGCCATCAGTAAGCGGGACAGGGGGCCGGATACGCAGTATTTT
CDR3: CAISKRDRGPDTQYF

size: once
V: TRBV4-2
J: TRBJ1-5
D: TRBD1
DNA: TGTGCCAGCAGCCATTTGCTACAGGGGTCGGGCAATCAGCCCCAGCATTTT
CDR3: CASSHLLQGSGNQPQHF

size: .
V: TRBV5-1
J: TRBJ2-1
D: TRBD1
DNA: TGCGCCAGCAGAAGACGGGCCGGACAGGGTCTAAACAATGAGCAGTTCTTC
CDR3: CASRRRAGQGLNNEQFF

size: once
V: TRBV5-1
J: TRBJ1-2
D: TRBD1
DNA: TGCGCCAGCAGCTGGGGGACAGGGGAAGATGGCTACACCTTC
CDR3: CASSWGTGEDGYTF

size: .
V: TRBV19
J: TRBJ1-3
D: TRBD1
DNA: TGTGCCAGTAGAGTAGGGGGCGCCGGAAACACCATATATTTT
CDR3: CASRVGGAGNTIYF